This T cell receptor (beta chain) was retrieved from a study of blood T cell repertoires in COVID-19. Germline V lookup: CDR1 MDHEN, CDR2 SYDVKM. The V and J ends lost 7 bases and 2 bases respectively, with 11 bases between them. The CDR3 has 13 residues. Profiling relied on immunoSEQ multiplex PCR, and the TCRdb table lists in-frame clones only, not all of them. This sample carries under 150,000 clones, approximately 90% of them seen once, and the ten largest clones take under 6%. The chain has TRBV28 and TRBJ1-1; no clear D gene. The source is a woman aged 50 to 60 with acute or convalescent COVID-19. Material for sequencing was peripheral blood. DNA for the CDR3: TGTGCCAGCATCCTGAGCCTAAACACTGAAGCTTTCTTT. It translates to CASILSLNTEAFF.